A single T cell receptor beta chain is shown here with its context. Its antigen is as yet unknown. The CDR3 extends over 14 amino acids. Germline V gene lookup returns CDR1 LNHDA and CDR2 SQIVND (reference sequence). V was cut by 3 bases and J by 1 base, with 9 bases left in between. This entry belongs to a study of shared clonotypes between healthy human individuals. Study-level points and caveats: Estimated richness was generally greater in naive than memory subsets.

Clones were sequenced by immunoSEQ multiplex PCR, and TCRdb holds only the in-frame ones, with some missing. The repertoire consists of approximately 1,000,000 clones, with roughly 80% occurring once and the leading ten covering roughly 0.82%. A CD45RA+ naive subset and a CD45RA-negative memory subset were split from CD4+ cells. The sample was memory CD4+ T cells from PBMCs. As to subset: CD45RA-negative fraction. The TCR was taken from a man younger than 35 in good health. Some clones in this sample may be carry-over from other donors' samples. V usage is TRBV19 and J usage is TRBJ2-5; D not resolved. The CDR3 bases are TGTGCCAGTAGTATGTTGCAGACCCAAGAGACCCAGTACTTC. This codes for CASSMLQTQETQYF.